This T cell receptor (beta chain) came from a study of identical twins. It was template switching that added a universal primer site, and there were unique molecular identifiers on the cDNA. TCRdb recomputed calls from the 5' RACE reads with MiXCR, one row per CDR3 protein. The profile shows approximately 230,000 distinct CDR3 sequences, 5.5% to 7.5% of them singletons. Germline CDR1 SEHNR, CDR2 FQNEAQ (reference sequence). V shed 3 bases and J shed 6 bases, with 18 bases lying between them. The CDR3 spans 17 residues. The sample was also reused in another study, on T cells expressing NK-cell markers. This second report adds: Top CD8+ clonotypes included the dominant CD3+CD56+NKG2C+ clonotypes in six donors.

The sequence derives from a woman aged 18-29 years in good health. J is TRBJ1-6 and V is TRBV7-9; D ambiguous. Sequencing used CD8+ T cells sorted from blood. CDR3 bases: TGTGCCAGCAGCTTTTTCCCCCCGGGCCGGGCTAATTCACCCCTCCACTTT. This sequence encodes CASSFFPPGRANSPLHF.